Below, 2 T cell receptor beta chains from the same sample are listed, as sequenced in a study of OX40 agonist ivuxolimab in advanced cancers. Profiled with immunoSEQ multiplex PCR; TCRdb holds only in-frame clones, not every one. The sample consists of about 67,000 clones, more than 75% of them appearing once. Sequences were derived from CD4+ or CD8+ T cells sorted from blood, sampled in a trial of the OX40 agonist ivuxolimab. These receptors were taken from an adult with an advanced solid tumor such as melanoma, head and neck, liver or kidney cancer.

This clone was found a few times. The CDR3 protein is CASSIDQAGPFAHEYTQYF. CDR3 bases: TGTGCCAGCAGCATTGATCAAGCGGGACCATTCGCCCATGAGTATACGCAGTATTTT. The V call is TRBV21-1, the J call TRBJ2-3; the tabulated D call, TRBD2, remains unverified against the DNA. TRBV21-1 is flagged as a pseudogene. CDR3 size: 19 residues.

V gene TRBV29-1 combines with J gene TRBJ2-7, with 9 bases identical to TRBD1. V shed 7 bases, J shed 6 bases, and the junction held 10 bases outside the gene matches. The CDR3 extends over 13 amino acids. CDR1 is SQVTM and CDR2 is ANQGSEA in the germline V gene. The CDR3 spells CSGAPGQGSEQYF. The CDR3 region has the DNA TGCAGCGGCGCTCCGGGACAGGGTTCCGAGCAGTACTTC.